This T cell receptor beta chain came from a study of cytomegalovirus exposure and HLA in healthy donors. Across the study: The study's early data release held about 85 million unique TCRs from HLA-typed donors. Study findings and constraints: TCR beta chain V- and J-gene trimming was linked, in a later analysis, to a missense variant in DCLRE1C.

The germline V gene encodes CDR1 LNHDA and CDR2 SQIVND (reference sequence). The CDR3 covers 14 residues. V was shortened by 0 bases and J by 7 bases, with 10 bases between the two germline ends. Turning to this clone: Its antigen is not known.

The primer mix had 60 Vbeta and 13 Jbeta primers. Some clones are missing from TCRdb's copy, which holds only in-frame ones; the method was immunoSEQ multiplex PCR. The data show under 130,000 clones, with about 12% seen just once and roughly a sixth held by the top ten. The rearrangement joins TRBV19 to TRBJ1-5, with no clear D. The sequencing input was PBMCs. The clonotype comes from a man aged 35 to 55 in good health and CMV-seropositive. CDR3 nucleotides: TGTGCCAGTAGTATAGATGCCAGGCCCCAGCCCCAGCATTTT. This translates into CASSIDARPQPQHF.